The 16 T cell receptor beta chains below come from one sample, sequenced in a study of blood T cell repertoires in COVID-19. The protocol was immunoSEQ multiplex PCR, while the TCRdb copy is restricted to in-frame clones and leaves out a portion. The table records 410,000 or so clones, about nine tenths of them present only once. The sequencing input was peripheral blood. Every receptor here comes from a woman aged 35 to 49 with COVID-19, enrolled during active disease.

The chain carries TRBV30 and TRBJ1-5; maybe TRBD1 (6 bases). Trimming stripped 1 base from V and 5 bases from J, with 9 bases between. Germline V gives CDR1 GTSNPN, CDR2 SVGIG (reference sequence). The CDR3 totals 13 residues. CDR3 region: CAWSAQGDQPQHF. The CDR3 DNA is TGTGCCTGGAGTGCACAGGGTGATCAGCCCCAGCATTTT.

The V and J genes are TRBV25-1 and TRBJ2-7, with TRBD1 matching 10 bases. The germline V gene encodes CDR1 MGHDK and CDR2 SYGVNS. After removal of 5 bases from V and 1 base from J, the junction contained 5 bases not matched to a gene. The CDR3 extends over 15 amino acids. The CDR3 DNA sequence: TGTGCCAGCAGTAAAGGGACAGGGGTGTCCTACGAGCAGTACTTC. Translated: CASSKGTGVSYEQYF.

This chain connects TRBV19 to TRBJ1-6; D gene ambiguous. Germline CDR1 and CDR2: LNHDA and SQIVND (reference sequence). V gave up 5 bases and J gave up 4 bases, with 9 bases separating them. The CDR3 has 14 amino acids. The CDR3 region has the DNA TGTGCCAGTAGTTCGCCGGGGTATAATTCACCCCTCCACTTT. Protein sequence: CASSSPGYNSPLHF.

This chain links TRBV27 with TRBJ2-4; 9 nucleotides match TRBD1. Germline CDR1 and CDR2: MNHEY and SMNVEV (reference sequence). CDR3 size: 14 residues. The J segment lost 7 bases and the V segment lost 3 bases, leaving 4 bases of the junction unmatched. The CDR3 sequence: CASSFGQGFNIQYF. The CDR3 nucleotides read TGTGCCAGCAGTTTCGGACAGGGGTTTAACATTCAGTACTTC.

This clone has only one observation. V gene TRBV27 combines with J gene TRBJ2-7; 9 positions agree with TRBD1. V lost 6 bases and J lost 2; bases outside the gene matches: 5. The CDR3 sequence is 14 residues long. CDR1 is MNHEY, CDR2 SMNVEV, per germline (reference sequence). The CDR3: CASSLGQGPYEQYF. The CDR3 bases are TGTGCCAGCAGCCTTGGACAGGGGCCCTACGAGCAGTACTTC.

CDR3 in amino acids: CASSPRQGAYNEQFF. In nucleotides, the CDR3 is TGTGCCAGCAGCCCCAGACAGGGGGCATACAATGAGCAGTTCTTC. This chain links TRBV5-4 with TRBJ2-1; the match to TRBD1 covers 10 bases. The CDR3 covers 15 residues. V trimming: 4 bases; J trimming: 4 bases; junction bases outside the gene matches: 5. Germline CDR1 SGHNT, CDR2 YYREEE (reference sequence). The full variable domain, in which reference TRBV5-4 and TRBJ2-1 provide the parts outside the CDR3, is ETGVTQSPTHLIKTRGQQVTLRCSSQSGHNTVSWYQQALGQGPQFIFQYYREEENGRGNFPPRFSGLQFPNYSSELNVNALELDDSALYLCASSPRQGAYNEQFFGPGTRLTVL.

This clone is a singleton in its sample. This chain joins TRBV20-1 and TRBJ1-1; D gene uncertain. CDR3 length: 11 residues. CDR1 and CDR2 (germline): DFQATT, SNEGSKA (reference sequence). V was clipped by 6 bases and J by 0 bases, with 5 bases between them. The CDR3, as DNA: TGCAGTGCGTCAGTGAACACTGAAGCTTTCTTT. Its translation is CSASVNTEAFF.

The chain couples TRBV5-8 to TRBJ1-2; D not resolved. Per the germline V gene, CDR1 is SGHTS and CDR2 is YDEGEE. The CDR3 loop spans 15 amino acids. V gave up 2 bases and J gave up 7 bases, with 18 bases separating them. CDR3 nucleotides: TGTGCCAGCAGCTTCAGACTAAGCCTTATCTTTGGCTACACCTTC. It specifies CASSFRLSLIFGYTF.

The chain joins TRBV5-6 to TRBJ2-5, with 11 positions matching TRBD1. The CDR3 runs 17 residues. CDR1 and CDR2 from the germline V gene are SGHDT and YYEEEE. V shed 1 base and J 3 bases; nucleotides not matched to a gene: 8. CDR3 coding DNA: TGTGCCAGCAGCTTGCCGACCGGGACAGGGGGTGAAGAGACCCAGTACTTC. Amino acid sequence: CASSLPTGTGGEETQYF.

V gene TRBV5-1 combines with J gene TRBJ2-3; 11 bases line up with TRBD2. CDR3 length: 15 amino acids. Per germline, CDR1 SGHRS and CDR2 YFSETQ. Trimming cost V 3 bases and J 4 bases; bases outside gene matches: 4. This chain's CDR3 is CASSSGLAVADTQYF. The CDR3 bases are TGCGCCAGCAGCTCGGGACTAGCGGTGGCAGATACGCAGTATTTT.

DNA for the CDR3: TGTGCCAGTAAAGGGACAGGGCCCACTGAAGCTTTCTTT. Translation gives CASKGTGPTEAFF. The J gene is TRBJ1-1, the V gene TRBV19, with 9 bases that match TRBD1. The CDR3 totals 13 residues. Looked up from germline, CDR1 is LNHDA and CDR2 is SQIVND (reference sequence). Trimming took 7 bases from V and 4 from J; bases not matched to a gene: 4.

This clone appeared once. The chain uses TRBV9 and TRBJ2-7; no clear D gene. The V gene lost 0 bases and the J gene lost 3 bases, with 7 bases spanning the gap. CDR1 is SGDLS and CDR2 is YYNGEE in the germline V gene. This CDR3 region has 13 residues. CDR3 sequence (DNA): TGTGCCAGCAGCGTAGATGAGTTCTACGAGCAGTACTTC. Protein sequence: CASSVDEFYEQYF.

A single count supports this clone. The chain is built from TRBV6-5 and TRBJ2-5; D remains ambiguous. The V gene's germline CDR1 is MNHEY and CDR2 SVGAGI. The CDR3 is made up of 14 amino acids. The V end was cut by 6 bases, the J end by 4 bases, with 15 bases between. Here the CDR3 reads CASSYGQRRETQYF. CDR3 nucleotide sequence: TGTGCCAGCAGCTACGGCCAGCGTAGAGAGACCCAGTACTTC.

The CDR3 protein is CASRTGNINFSGNTIYF. Here the CDR3 DNA reads TGTGCCAGCAGGACGGGAAACATCAATTTCTCTGGAAACACCATATATTTT. The chain is built from TRBV25-1 and TRBJ1-3; no clear D. CDR1 MGHDK and CDR2 SYGVNS come from the germline V gene. CDR3 size: 17 residues. Trimming shortened V by 6 bases and J by 0 bases, and 18 bases separated the two germline ends.

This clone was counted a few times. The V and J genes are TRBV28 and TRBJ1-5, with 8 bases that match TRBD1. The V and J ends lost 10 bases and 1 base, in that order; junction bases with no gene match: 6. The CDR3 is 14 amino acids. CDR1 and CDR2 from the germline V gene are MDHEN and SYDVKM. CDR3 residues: CANSGGLSNQPQHF. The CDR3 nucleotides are TGTGCCAACTCAGGGGGCCTGAGCAATCAGCCCCAGCATTTT.

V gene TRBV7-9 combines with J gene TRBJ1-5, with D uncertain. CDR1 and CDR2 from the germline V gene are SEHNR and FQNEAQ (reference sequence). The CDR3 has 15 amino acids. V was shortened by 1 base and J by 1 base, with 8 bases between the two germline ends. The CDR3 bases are TGTGCCAGCAGCTTAGACTCATTCAGCAATCAGCCCCAGCATTTT. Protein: CASSLDSFSNQPQHF.